This TCR beta chain was captured by sequencing in a study of blood T cell repertoires in COVID-19. On the study more broadly: Samples came from the United States, Italy and Spain, spanning acute and convalescent COVID-19. PBMCs, B-cell-depleted T cells, or T cells were the source of the cDNA or gDNA that made up the material.

In the authors' workflow: By means of reference gene primer amplification, nucleated cell counts were estimated. Profiling relied on immunoSEQ multiplex PCR, and the TCRdb table lists in-frame clones only, not all of them. V, J and clone size are those of that table, while D and trimming were read from the DNA. The table records some 380,000 clones, about 90% of them present only once. This clone was recorded a few times. The sample consisted of peripheral blood. The origin of this receptor is a young man with active or convalescent COVID-19.

The CDR3 DNA is TGTGCCAGCAGGGGGGGAATTAGCGGGAGTTCATACATTCAGTACTTC. This translates into CASRGGISGSSYIQYF. The chain carries TRBV2 and TRBJ2-4; 9 nucleotides match TRBD2. J was trimmed by 8 bases and V by 6 bases; bases with no gene match: 14. CDR1 SNHLY and CDR2 FYNNEI come from the germline V gene. This CDR3 region has 16 residues.